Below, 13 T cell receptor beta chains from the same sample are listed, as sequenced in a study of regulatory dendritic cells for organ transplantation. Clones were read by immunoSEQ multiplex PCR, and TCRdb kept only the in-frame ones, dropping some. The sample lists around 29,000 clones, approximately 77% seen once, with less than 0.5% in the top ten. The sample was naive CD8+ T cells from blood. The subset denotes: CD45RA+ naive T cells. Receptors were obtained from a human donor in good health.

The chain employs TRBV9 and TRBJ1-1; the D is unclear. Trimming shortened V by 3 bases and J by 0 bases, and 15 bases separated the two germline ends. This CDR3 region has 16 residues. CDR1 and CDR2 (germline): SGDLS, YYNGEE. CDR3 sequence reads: CASSGNRREMNTEAFF. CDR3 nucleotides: TGTGCCAGCAGCGGAAACCGACGGGAAATGAACACTGAAGCTTTCTTT.

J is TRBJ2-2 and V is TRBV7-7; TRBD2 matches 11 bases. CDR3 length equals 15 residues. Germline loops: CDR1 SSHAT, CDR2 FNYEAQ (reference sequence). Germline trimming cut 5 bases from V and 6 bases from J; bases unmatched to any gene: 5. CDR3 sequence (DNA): TGTGCCAGCAGCCCCCTAGCGGGGGGCCCCGGGGAGCTGTTTTTT. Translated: CASSPLAGGPGELFF.

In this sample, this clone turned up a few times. The CDR3 loop reads CASRVREGNTIYF. The CDR3 coding sequence is TGTGCCAGCAGGGTTCGGGAAGGAAACACCATATATTTT. This sequence joins TRBV5-6 and TRBJ1-3; D remains ambiguous. The V end was cut by 5 bases, the J end by 4 bases, with 10 bases between. Per the germline V gene, CDR1 is SGHDT and CDR2 is YYEEEE. The CDR3 has 13 residues.

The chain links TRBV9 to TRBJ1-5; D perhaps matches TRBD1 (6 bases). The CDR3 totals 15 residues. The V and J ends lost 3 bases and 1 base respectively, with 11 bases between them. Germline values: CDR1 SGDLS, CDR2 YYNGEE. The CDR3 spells CASSERGLSNQPQHF. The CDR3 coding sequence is TGTGCCAGCAGCGAAAGGGGGTTGAGCAATCAGCCCCAGCATTTT.

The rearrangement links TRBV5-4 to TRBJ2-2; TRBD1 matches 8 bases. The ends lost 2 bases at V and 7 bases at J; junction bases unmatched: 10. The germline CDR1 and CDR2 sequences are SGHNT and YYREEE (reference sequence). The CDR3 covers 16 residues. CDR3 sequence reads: CASSLYHPGGHGELFF. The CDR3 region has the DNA TGTGCCAGCAGCTTATACCACCCAGGGGGCCACGGGGAGCTGTTTTTT.

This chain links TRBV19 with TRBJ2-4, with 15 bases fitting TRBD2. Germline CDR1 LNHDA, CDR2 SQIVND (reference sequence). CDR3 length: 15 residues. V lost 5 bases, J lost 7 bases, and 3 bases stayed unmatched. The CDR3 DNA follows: TGTGCCAGTAGTGGACTAGCGGGGGGGCTCAACATTCAGTACTTC. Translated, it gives CASSGLAGGLNIQYF.

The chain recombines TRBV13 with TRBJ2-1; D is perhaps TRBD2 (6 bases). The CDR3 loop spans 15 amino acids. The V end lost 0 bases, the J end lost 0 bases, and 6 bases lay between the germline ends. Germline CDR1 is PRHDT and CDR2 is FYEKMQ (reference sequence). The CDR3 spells CASSLGGGSYNEQFF. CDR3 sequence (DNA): TGTGCCAGCAGCTTAGGGGGGGGCTCCTACAATGAGCAGTTCTTC.

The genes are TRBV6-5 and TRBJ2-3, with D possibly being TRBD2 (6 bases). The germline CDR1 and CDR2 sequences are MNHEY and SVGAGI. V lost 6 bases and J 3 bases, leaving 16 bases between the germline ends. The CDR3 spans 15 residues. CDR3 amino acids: CASRLWGEETDTQYF. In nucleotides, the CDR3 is TGTGCCAGCAGATTGTGGGGGGAGGAAACAGATACGCAGTATTTT.

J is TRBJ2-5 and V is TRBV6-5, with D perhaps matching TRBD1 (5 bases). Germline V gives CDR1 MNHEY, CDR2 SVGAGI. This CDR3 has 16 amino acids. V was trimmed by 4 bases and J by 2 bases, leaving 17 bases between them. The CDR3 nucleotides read TGTGCCAGCAGTTCCTCCCAGACAGTGGGGCAAGAGACCCAGTACTTC. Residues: CASSSSQTVGQETQYF.

The CDR3 DNA reads TGTGCCAGCAGCTCCGGACAGGGGGACACTGAAGCTTTCTTT. Protein: CASSSGQGDTEAFF. V usage is TRBV7-9 and J usage is TRBJ1-1, with 10 bases aligning to TRBD1. The germline V gene has CDR1 SEHNR and CDR2 FQNEAQ (reference sequence). The CDR3 consists of 14 residues. V shed 4 bases and J 3 bases; nucleotides not matched to a gene: 2.

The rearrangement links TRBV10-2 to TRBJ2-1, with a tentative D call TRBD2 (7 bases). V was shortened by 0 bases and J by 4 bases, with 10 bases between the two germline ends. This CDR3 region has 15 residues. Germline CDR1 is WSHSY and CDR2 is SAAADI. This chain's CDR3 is CASSESGGLYNEQFF. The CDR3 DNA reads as TGCGCCAGCAGTGAGTCCGGGGGGCTGTACAATGAGCAGTTCTTC.

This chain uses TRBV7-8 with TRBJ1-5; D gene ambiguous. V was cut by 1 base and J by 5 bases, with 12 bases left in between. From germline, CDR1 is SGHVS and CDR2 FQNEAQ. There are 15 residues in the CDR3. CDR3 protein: CASSLVEGGYQPQHF. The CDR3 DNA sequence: TGTGCCAGCAGCTTAGTGGAGGGCGGTTATCAGCCCCAGCATTTT.

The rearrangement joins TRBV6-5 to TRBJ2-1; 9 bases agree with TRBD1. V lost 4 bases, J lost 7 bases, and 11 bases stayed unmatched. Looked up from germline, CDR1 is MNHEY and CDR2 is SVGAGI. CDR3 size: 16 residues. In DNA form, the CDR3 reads TGTGCCAGCAGTTTAGTAACCGGGACAGGGATGAATGAGCAGTTCTTC. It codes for CASSLVTGTGMNEQFF.